This is a list of T cell receptor beta chains from one sample in a study of shared clonotypes between healthy human individuals. The data were produced by immunoSEQ multiplex PCR, yet TCRdb's version contains in-frame clones alone and is incomplete. This sample has 700,000 to 950,000 clones, with roughly 96% found just once. What was sequenced was naive CD8+ T cells sorted from blood. Receptor source: a young man in good health. CDR3s include the opening cysteine and the closing phenylalanine or tryptophan. D genes are given only for firm matches. Expanded clones are given a class, and other clones once, few, many or no size at all.

CDR3 protein	CDR3 DNA	J gene	clone size	V gene	CDR3 length	D gene
CASSTDYNEQFF	TGTGCCAGCAGCACAGACTACAATGAGCAGTTCTTC	TRBJ2-1	NA	TRBV4-2	12	NA
CASSPWDRGGEQFF	TGTGCCAGCAGCCCCTGGGACAGGGGAGGTGAGCAGTTCTTC	TRBJ2-1	NA	TRBV9	14	TRBD1
CASSLLGQGTDEQYF	TGTGCCAGCAGTTTATTGGGACAGGGGACCGACGAGCAGTACTTC	TRBJ2-7	NA	TRBV27	15	TRBD1
CASSERTDAPLGGYTF	TGTGCCAGCAGTGAGAGGACCGACGCTCCTTTAGGGGGCTACACCTTC	TRBJ1-2	NA	TRBV25-1	16	NA
CASGGQLNTGELFF	TGCGCCAGCGGGGGACAGCTGAACACCGGGGAGCTGTTTTTT	TRBJ2-2	once	TRBV10-1	14	TRBD1
CSVDVLGTEAFF	TGCAGCGTCGACGTGCTAGGTACTGAAGCTTTCTTT	TRBJ1-1	NA	TRBV29-1	12	NA
CASSFRYNEQFF	TGTGCCAGCAGCTTCCGCTACAATGAGCAGTTCTTC	TRBJ2-1	NA	TRBV5-4	12	NA
CASSRGREGTQYF	TGTGCCAGCAGCCGGGGGCGCGAGGGGACCCAGTACTTC	TRBJ2-5	NA	TRBV6-4	13	NA
CASSVGLTSRTDTQYF	TGTGCCAGCAGCGTAGGCCTGACTAGCCGGACAGATACGCAGTATTTT	TRBJ2-3	NA	TRBV9	16	TRBD2
CASSSTVPGLNYEQYF	TGTGCCAGCAGCTCCACCGTCCCAGGGCTGAATTACGAGCAGTACTTC	TRBJ2-7	NA	TRBV7-9	16	NA
CASSLASGGARQQFF	TGCGCCAGCAGCTTGGCCTCGGGGGGCGCAAGGCAGCAGTTCTTC	TRBJ2-1	NA	TRBV5-1	15	NA
CATGNLSSYNEQFF	TGTGCAACCGGGAACCTAAGCTCCTACAATGAGCAGTTCTTC	TRBJ2-1	NA	TRBV15	14	NA
CASSVPKGGTGGHTEAFF	TGTGCCAGCAGCGTTCCTAAGGGAGGGACAGGGGGTCACACTGAAGCTTTCTTT	TRBJ1-1	NA	TRBV9	18	TRBD1
CSVEGRRGYTF	TGCAGCGTTGAAGGTCGGAGGGGCTACACCTTC	TRBJ1-2	NA	TRBV29-1	11	NA